These 16 T cell receptor beta chains were sequenced from one sample in a study of cytomegalovirus exposure and HLA in healthy donors. PCR primers comprised 60 Vbeta and 13 Jbeta primers. Assay: immunoSEQ multiplex PCR; the TCRdb copy retains only in-frame clones and omits some. The table records 100,000 to 150,000 clones, around 80% of them present only once. Sequences were obtained from PBMCs. The receptor source for this set is a woman aged 18-35 years in good health and CMV-seropositive.

The rearrangement joins TRBV28 to TRBJ2-7; D is perhaps TRBD1 (6 bases). The V gene's germline CDR1 is MDHEN and CDR2 SYDVKM. Trimming took off 4 bases at V and 6 bases at J, with 16 bases between the two ends. This CDR3 region has 14 residues. CDR3 sequence (DNA): TGTGCCAGCAGTTCCCAACAGGGATTCAGCGAGCAGTACTTC. Translated, it gives CASSSQQGFSEQYF.

The chain is built from TRBV7-9 and TRBJ2-2, with TRBD2 matching over 8 bases. The CDR3 spans 15 residues. J was trimmed by 4 bases and V by 0 bases; bases with no gene match: 1. Germline assignment: CDR1 SEHNR and CDR2 FQNEAQ (reference sequence). CDR3 DNA sequence: TGTGCCAGCAGCTTAGCCCTAGCGGGCACCGGGGAGCTGTTTTTT. Its translation is CASSLALAGTGELFF.

The chain joins TRBV9 to TRBJ2-1, with TRBD2 identical over 9 bases. Germline assignment: CDR1 SGDLS and CDR2 YYNGEE. The CDR3 spans 16 residues. The trim removed 3 bases at V and 8 bases at J, leaving 12 bases unmatched. The CDR3 is CASSGSGGASYDEQFF. CDR3 nucleotide sequence: TGTGCCAGCAGCGGTAGCGGGGGTGCTTCATACGATGAGCAGTTCTTC.

V is TRBV5-1 and J is TRBJ2-1; D is undetermined. Trimming left V 5 bases short and J 0 bases short, with 9 bases between. CDR1 is SGHRS and CDR2 is YFSETQ in the germline V gene. This CDR3 is 14 amino acids long. The CDR3, as DNA: TGCGCCAGCAGTTCAGCGAGCTCCTACAATGAGCAGTTCTTC. It is translated as CASSSASSYNEQFF.

V gene TRBV2 combines with J gene TRBJ2-2, with 11 bases matching TRBD1. This CDR3 has 14 residues. The germline CDR1 and CDR2 sequences are SNHLY and FYNNEI. V lost 9 bases to trimming and J lost 4 bases; unmatched junction nucleotides: 4. The CDR3 reads CASTGTGGTGELFF. The CDR3 DNA sequence: TGTGCCAGTACCGGGACAGGGGGCACCGGGGAGCTGTTTTTT.

The V and J genes are TRBV27 and TRBJ2-1; 7 bases match TRBD2. CDR1 and CDR2 from the germline V gene are MNHEY and SMNVEV (reference sequence). This CDR3 has 14 residues. With V trimmed by 3 bases and J by 2 bases, 1 base remained unmatched. CDR3 coding DNA: TGTGCCAGCAGTTTTGGGGGGGCCTACAATGAGCAGTTCTTC. It codes for CASSFGGAYNEQFF.

This rearrangement joins TRBV18 to TRBJ2-2, with 9 bases aligning to TRBD1. The V segment lost 3 bases and the J segment 5 bases; nucleotides outside the gene matches: 10. The CDR3 length is 17 residues. Looked up from germline, CDR1 is KGHSH and CDR2 is LQKENI. For the CDR3, the DNA is TGTGCCAGCTCACCGATGGACAGGGGTGGTTCGACCGGGGAGCTGTTTTTT. As protein: CASSPMDRGGSTGELFF.

The chain is built from TRBV9 and TRBJ2-1, with 9 bases aligning to TRBD2. This CDR3 has 15 amino acids. V trimming: 4 bases; J trimming: 7 bases; junction bases outside the gene matches: 9. Per germline, CDR1 SGDLS and CDR2 YYNGEE. The DNA for the CDR3 is TGTGCCAGCAGCTCTCGGTTAGCGGGGGAAAATGAGCAGTTCTTC. It encodes CASSSRLAGENEQFF.

The rearrangement links TRBV15 to TRBJ2-7; maybe TRBD2 (5 bases). Between the trimmed V and J ends, which lost 1 base and 2 bases, there was a span of 9 bases. CDR3 length: 14 residues. Germline CDR1 and CDR2: LNHNV and YYDKDF (reference sequence). This CDR3 is CATSRGSGPYEQYF. CDR3 DNA sequence: TGTGCCACCAGCAGAGGGAGCGGCCCCTACGAGCAGTACTTC.

The chain links TRBV4-1 to TRBJ1-3; 7 bases align to TRBD1. Germline V gene data show CDR1 as MGHRA and CDR2 as YSYEKL. V shed 5 bases, J shed 4 bases, and the junction held 5 bases outside the gene matches. This CDR3 comprises 14 residues. The CDR3 DNA is TGCGCCAGCAGCGATCAGGGGGAAGGAAACACCATATATTTT. Protein: CASSDQGEGNTIYF.

V is TRBV27 and J is TRBJ1-2, with unresolved D. From germline, CDR1 is MNHEY and CDR2 SMNVEV (reference sequence). Trimming removed 1 base from V and 4 bases from J, with 19 bases in between. CDR3 size: 17 residues. Here the CDR3 DNA reads TGTGCCAGCAGTTTATGGGGTGAGCGGGGTTATAGCTATGGCTACACCTTC. It codes for CASSLWGERGYSYGYTF.

A few counts support this clone. This chain joins TRBV7-9 and TRBJ2-1; D gene ambiguous. The CDR3 covers 14 residues. The V gene's germline CDR1 is SEHNR and CDR2 FQNEAQ (reference sequence). V was trimmed by 5 bases and J by 3 bases, leaving 11 bases between them. The chain's CDR3 is CASSRDTHYNEQFF. CDR3 DNA: TGTGCCAGCAGCAGAGACACCCACTACAATGAGCAGTTCTTC. Drawing the rest from reference TRBV7-9 and TRBJ2-1, the complete variable domain is DTGVSQNPRHKITKRGQNVTFRCDPISEHNRLYWYRQTLGQGPEFLTYFQNEAQLEKSRLLSDRFSAERPKGSFSTLEIQRTEQGDSAMYLCASSRDTHYNEQFFGPGTRLTVL.

The CDR3 sequence is CASSLAGGQGFKTEAFF. CDR3 DNA sequence: TGCGCCAGCAGCTTGGCTGGGGGACAGGGGTTTAAAACTGAAGCTTTCTTT. This chain links TRBV5-1 with TRBJ1-1, with 10 bases aligning to TRBD1. This CDR3 has 17 amino acids. V gave up 0 bases and J gave up 5 bases; unmatched junction bases: 10. Germline CDR1 reads SGHRS; CDR2 reads YFSETQ.

This clone qualifies as medium-sized (0.01 to 0.1%). The chain uses TRBV25-1 and TRBJ1-2, with D possibly matching TRBD1 (5 bases). The CDR3 has 14 amino acids. V was trimmed by 3 bases and J by 4 bases, leaving 12 bases between them. The germline gives CDR1 MGHDK, CDR2 SYGVNS. CDR3 nucleotides: TGTGCCAGCAGTGACGGGACTTCGGGCTATGGCTACACCTTC. This encodes CASSDGTSGYGYTF.

The gene calls are TRBV2 and TRBJ1-2; D is unclear. This CDR3 has 12 amino acids. Per the germline V gene, CDR1 is SNHLY and CDR2 is FYNNEI. V was clipped by 1 base and J by 5 bases, with 5 bases between them. For the CDR3, the DNA is TGTGCCAGCAGTGAAGACGGGTATGGCTACACCTTC. This translates into CASSEDGYGYTF. The whole variable domain, filled in from reference TRBV2 and TRBJ1-2, reads EPEVTQTPSHQVTQMGQEVILRCVPISNHLYFYWYRQILGQKVEFLVSFYNNEISEKSEIFDDQFSVERPDGSNFTLKIRSTKLEDSAMYFCASSEDGYGYTFGSGTRLTVV.

This clone appeared a few times. The V gene is TRBV27, the J gene TRBJ1-1; 7 bases are shared with TRBD1. With 2 bases clipped from V and 6 bases from J, the junction kept 3 bases outside the gene matches. This CDR3 contains 13 residues. Germline CDR1 and CDR2: MNHEY and SMNVEV (reference sequence). CDR3: CASSLEGAAEAFF. The CDR3 DNA sequence: TGTGCCAGCAGTTTAGAGGGGGCTGCTGAAGCTTTCTTT.